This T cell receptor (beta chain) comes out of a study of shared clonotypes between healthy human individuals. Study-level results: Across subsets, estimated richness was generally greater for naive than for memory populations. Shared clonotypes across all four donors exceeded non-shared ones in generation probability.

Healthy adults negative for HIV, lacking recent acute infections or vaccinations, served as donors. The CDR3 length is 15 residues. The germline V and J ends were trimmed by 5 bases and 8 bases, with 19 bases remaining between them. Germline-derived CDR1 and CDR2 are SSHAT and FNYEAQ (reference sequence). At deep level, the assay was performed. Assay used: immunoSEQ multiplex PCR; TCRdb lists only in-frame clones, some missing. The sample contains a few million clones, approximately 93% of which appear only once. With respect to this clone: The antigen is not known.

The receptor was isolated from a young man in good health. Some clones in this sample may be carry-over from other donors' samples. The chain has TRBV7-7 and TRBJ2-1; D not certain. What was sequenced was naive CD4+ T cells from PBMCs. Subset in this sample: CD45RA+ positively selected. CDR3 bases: TGTGCCAGCAGCCCGAGGTGGGTTCTAGTCCATGAGCAGTTCTTC. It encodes CASSPRWVLVHEQFF.